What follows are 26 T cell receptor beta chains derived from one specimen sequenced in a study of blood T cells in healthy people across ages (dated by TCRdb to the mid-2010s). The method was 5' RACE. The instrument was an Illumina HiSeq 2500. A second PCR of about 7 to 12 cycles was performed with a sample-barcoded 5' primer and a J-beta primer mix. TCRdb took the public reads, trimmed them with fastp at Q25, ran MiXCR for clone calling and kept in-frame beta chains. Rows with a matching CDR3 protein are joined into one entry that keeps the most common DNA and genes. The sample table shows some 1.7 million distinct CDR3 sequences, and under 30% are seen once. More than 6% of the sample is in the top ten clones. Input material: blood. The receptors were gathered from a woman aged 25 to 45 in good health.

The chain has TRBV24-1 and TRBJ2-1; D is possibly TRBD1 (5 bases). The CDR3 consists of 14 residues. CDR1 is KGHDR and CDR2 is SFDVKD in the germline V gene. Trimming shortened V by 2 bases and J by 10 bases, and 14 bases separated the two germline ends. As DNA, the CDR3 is TGTGCCACCAGTGATTCACAAAGGGGTGAGGAGCAGTTCTTC. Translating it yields CATSDSQRGEEQFF.

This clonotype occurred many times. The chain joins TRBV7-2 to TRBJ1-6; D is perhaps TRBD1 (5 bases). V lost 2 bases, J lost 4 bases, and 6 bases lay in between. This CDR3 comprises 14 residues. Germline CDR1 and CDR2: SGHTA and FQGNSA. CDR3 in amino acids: CASSLQGYNSPLHF. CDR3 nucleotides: TGTGCCAGCAGCTTACAGGGATATAATTCACCCCTCCACTTT.

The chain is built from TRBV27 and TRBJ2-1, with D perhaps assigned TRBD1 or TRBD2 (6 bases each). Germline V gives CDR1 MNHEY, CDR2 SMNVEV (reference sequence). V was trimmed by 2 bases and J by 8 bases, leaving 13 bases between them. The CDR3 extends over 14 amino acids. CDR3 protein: CASSLGWGAYEQFF. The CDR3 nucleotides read TGTGCCAGCAGTTTAGGCTGGGGGGCCTATGAGCAGTTCTTC.

CDR3 bases: TGTGCCAGCACGCAAGGATTAGCGGGAGCCACAGATACGCAGTATTTT. This gives the protein CASTQGLAGATDTQYF. V usage is TRBV21-1 and J usage is TRBJ2-3; no DNA check was done on the table's D call, TRBD2. TRBV21-1 is termed a pseudogene. The CDR3 sequence is 16 residues long.

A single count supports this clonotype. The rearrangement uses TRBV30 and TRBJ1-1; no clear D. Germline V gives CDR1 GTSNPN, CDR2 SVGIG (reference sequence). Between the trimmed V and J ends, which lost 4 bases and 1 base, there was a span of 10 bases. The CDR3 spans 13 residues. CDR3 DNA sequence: TGTGCCTGGACCCTAACAGCGAACACTGAAGCTTTCTTT. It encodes CAWTLTANTEAFF.

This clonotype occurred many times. The chain's CDR3 is CAISEPSVPLAGRETQYF. In nucleotides, the CDR3 is TGTGCCATCAGTGAGCCCTCCGTACCACTCGCGGGGAGAGAGACCCAGTACTTC. The rearrangement joins TRBV10-3 to TRBJ2-5; the D gene is possibly TRBD2 (6 bases). Trimming removed 2 bases from V and 4 bases from J, with 23 bases in between. CDR1 ENHRY and CDR2 SYGVKD come from the germline V gene. The CDR3 is 18 amino acids.

CDR3 nucleotides: TGTGCCAGCAGTACCGGGGAGGGGACCGGAGCTTTCTTT. Translating it yields CASSTGEGTGAFF. The J gene is TRBJ1-1, the V gene TRBV7-2; D might be TRBD1 (5 bases). The CDR3 is 13 residues long. CDR1 is SGHTA, CDR2 FQGNSA, per germline. Trimming took off 6 bases at V and 10 bases at J, with 18 bases between the two ends.

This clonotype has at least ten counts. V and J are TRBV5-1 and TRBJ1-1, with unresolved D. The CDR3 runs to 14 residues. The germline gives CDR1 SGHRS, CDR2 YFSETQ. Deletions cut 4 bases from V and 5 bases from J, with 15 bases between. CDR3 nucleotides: TGCGCCAGCAGCCCCCCGGGCCCCCGAACTGAAGCTTTCTTT. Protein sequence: CASSPPGPRTEAFF.

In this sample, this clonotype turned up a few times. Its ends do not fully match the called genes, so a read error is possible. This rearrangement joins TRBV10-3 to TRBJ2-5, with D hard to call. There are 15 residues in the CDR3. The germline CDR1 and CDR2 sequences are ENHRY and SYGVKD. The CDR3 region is CAISELSTPRETLYF. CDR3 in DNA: TGTGCCATCAGTGAGCTCTCTACCCCTAGAGAGACCCTGTACTTC.

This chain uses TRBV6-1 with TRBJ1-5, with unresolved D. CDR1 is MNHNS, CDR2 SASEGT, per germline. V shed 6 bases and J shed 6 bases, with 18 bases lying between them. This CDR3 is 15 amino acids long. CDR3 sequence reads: CASSPLGRKGQPQHF. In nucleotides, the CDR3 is TGTGCCAGCAGCCCATTAGGACGGAAAGGTCAGCCCCAGCATTTT.

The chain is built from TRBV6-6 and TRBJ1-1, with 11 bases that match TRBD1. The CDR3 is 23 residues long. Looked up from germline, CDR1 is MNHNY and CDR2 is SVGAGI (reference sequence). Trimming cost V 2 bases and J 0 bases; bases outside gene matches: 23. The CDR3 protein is CASSYPPRYATGQGVIMNTEAFF. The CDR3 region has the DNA TGTGCCAGCAGTTACCCTCCTAGATACGCCACGGGACAGGGGGTCATCATGAACACTGAAGCTTTCTTT.

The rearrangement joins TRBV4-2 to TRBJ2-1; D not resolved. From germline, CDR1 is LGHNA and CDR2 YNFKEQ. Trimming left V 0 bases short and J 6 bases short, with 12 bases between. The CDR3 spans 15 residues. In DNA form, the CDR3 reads TGTGCCAGCAGCCAAGAGGGTAGGCCCGCCAATGAGCAGTTCTTC. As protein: CASSQEGRPANEQFF.

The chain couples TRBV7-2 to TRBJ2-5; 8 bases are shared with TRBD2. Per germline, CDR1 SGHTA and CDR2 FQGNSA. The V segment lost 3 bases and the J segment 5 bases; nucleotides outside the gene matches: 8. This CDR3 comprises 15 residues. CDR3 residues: CASSFQRGRGETQYF. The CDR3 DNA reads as TGTGCCAGCAGCTTCCAGCGGGGGCGCGGGGAGACCCAGTACTTC.

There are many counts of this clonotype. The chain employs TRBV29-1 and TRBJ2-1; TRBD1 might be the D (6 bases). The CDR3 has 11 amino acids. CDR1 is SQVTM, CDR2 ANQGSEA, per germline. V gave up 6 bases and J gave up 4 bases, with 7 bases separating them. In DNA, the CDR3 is TGCAGCGTCCAGGGGTACAATGAGCAGTTCTTC. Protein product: CSVQGYNEQFF.

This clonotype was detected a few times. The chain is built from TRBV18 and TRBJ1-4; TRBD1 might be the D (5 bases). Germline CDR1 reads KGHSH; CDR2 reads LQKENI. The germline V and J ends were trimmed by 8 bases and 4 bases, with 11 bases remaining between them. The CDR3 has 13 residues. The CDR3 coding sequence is TGTGCCAGCACCCCAGGGATTAATGAAAAACTGTTTTTT. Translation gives CASTPGINEKLFF.

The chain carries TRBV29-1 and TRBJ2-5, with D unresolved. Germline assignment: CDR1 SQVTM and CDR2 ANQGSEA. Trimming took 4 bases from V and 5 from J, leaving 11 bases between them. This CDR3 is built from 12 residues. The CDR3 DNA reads TGCAGCGTTGGGGCCTTCGGGGAGACCCAGTACTTC. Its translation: CSVGAFGETQYF.

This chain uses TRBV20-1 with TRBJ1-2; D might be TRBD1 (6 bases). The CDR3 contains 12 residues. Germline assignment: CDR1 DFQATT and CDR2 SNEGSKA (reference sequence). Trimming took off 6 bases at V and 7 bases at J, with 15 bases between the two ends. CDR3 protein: CSAPGQGSGYTF. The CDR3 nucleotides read TGCAGTGCACCCGGGCAGGGGAGTGGCTACACCTTC.

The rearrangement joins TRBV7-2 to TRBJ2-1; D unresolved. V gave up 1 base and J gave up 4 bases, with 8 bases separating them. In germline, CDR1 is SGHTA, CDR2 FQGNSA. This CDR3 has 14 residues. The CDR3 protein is CASSLVPEYNEQFF. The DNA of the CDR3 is TGTGCCAGCAGCTTAGTACCAGAATACAATGAGCAGTTCTTC.

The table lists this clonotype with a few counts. The CDR3 coding sequence is TGTGCCAGCAGCCGAACCAGGGCCGCCCCTGATGGCTACACCTTC. It yields the protein CASSRTRAAPDGYTF. The rearrangement links TRBV2 to TRBJ1-2, with D possibly matching TRBD1 (5 bases). CDR1 and CDR2 from the germline V gene are SNHLY and FYNNEI. Trimming took off 6 bases at V and 6 bases at J, with 20 bases between the two ends. This CDR3 region has 15 residues. The full variable domain, completed using reference TRBV2 and TRBJ1-2, is EPEVTQTPSHQVTQMGQEVILRCVPISNHLYFYWYRQILGQKVEFLVSFYNNEISEKSEIFDDQFSVERPDGSNFTLKIRSTKLEDSAMYFCASSRTRAAPDGYTFGSGTRLTVV.

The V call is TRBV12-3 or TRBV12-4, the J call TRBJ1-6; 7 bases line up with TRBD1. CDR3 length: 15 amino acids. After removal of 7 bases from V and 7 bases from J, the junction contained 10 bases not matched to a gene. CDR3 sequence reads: CASKAQGQRNSPLHF. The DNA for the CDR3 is TGTGCCAGCAAGGCCCAGGGACAGCGAAATTCACCCCTCCACTTT.

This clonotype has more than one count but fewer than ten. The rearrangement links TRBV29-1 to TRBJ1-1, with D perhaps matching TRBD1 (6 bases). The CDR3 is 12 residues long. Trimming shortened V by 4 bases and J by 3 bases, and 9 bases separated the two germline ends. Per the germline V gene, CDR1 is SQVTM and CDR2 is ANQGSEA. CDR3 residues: CSVAKGDTEAFF. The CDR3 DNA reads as TGCAGCGTTGCGAAGGGGGACACTGAAGCTTTCTTT.

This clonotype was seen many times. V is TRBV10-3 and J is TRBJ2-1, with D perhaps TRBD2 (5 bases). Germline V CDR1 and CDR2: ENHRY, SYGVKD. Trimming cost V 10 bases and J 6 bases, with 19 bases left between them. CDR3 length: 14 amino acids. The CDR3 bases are TGTGCCACTTCGGACTCCCTGGGCCTCAATGAGCAGTTCTTC. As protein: CATSDSLGLNEQFF.

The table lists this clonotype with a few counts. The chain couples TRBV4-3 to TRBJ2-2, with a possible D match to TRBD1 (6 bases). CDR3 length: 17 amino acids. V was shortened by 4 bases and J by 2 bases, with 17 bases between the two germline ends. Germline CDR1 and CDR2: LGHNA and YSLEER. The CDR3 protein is CASSPNFGTPNTGELFF. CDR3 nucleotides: TGCGCCAGCAGCCCCAATTTCGGGACACCTAACACCGGGGAGCTGTTTTTT.

DNA for the CDR3: TGCAGCGTTGAAGGGACAGGGTTCAATGAGCAGTTCTTC. It yields the protein CSVEGTGFNEQFF. The chain carries TRBV29-1 and TRBJ2-1; 8 bases are a match to TRBD1. V lost 1 base to trimming and J lost 6 bases; unmatched junction nucleotides: 2. The germline V gene encodes CDR1 SQVTM and CDR2 ANQGSEA. The CDR3 sequence is 13 residues long.

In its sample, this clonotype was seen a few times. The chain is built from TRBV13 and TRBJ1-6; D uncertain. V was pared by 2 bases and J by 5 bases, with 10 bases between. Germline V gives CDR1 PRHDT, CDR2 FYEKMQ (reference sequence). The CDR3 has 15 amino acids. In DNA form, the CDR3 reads TGTGCCAGCAGCTTATTAGTCGCCAATAATTCACCCCTCCACTTT. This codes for CASSLLVANNSPLHF.

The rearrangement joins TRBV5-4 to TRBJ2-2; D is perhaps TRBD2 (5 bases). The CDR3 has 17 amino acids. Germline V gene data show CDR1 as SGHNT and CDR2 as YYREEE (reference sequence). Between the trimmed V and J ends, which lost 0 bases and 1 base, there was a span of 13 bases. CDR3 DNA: TGTGCCAGCAGCTTGGCGAGCGGCCTTAAGAACACCGGGGAGCTGTTTTTT. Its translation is CASSLASGLKNTGELFF. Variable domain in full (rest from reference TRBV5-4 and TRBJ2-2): ETGVTQSPTHLIKTRGQQVTLRCSSQSGHNTVSWYQQALGQGPQFIFQYYREEENGRGNFPPRFSGLQFPNYSSELNVNALELDDSALYLCASSLASGLKNTGELFFGEGSRLTVL.